The 20 T cell receptor beta chains below all came from one sample that was sequenced in a study of technical replicates of blood from a handful of donors. Sequencing used immunoSEQ multiplex PCR; TCRdb keeps in-frame clones, though not all of them. Of more than 65,000 clones in the sample, about 93% are singletons; the top ten hold about 0.4%. Sequencing used T cells isolated from PBMCs. These receptors were taken from a human donor in good health.

In this sample, this clone turned up once. The chain joins TRBV9 to TRBJ2-1; D not resolved. Trimming stripped 0 bases from V and 4 bases from J, with 8 bases between. Germline V gene sequence: CDR1 SGDLS, CDR2 YYNGEE. The CDR3 sequence is 14 residues long. The chain's CDR3 is CASSVGGKYNEQFF. The DNA for the CDR3 is TGTGCCAGCAGCGTAGGAGGCAAATACAATGAGCAGTTCTTC.

This clone was observed a single time. This chain uses TRBV11-2 with TRBJ2-3, with D tentatively TRBD2 (6 bases). CDR3 length equals 12 residues. V was clipped by 6 bases and J by 5 bases, with 9 bases between them. CDR1 SGHAT and CDR2 FQNNGV come from the germline V gene. The CDR3 DNA reads TGTGCCAGCAGTTCCGGGGGAGATACGCAGTATTTT. Translation: CASSSGGDTQYF.

The rearrangement joins TRBV7-9 to TRBJ2-7, with D possibly TRBD1 on 7 matching bases. The germline V gene has CDR1 SEHNR and CDR2 FQNEAQ (reference sequence). CDR3 length equals 12 residues. The V gene lost 7 bases and the J gene lost 7 bases, with 14 bases spanning the gap. This CDR3 is CASTQGGTEQYF. The CDR3 DNA sequence: TGTGCCAGCACCCAGGGGGGTACGGAGCAGTACTTC.

The genes are TRBV7-3 and TRBJ2-5; 7 bases match TRBD1. The CDR3 is 15 amino acids. Trimming took 2 bases from V and 5 from J; bases not matched to a gene: 8. Germline V gene lookup returns CDR1 SGHTA and CDR2 FQGTGA. The CDR3 loop reads CASSLGPTGRETQYF. The CDR3 region has the DNA TGTGCCAGCAGCTTAGGACCGACAGGGCGCGAGACCCAGTACTTC.

The chain is built from TRBV10-3 and TRBJ2-6, with 7 bases lining up with TRBD1. The CDR3 is 20 amino acids. Germline V lookup: CDR1 ENHRY, CDR2 SYGVKD. Trimming removed 6 bases from V and 3 bases from J; junction bases left unmatched: 20. For the CDR3, the DNA is TGTGCCATCAGAGACCACAGACCGGGACAGAAATGGTTTGGGGCCAACGTCCTGACTTTC. It specifies CAIRDHRPGQKWFGANVLTF.

This clone was seen a handful of times. The rearrangement uses TRBV27 and TRBJ1-5; D may be TRBD1 (5 bases). Germline loops: CDR1 MNHEY, CDR2 SMNVEV (reference sequence). This CDR3 has 14 amino acids. Trimming removed 5 bases at V and 3 bases at J, with 11 bases between. Here the CDR3 DNA reads TGTGCCAGCAGTGTGGCAGGGCTCAATCAGCCCCAGCATTTT. This translates into CASSVAGLNQPQHF.

The genes are TRBV5-6 and TRBJ1-1, with a tentative D call TRBD1 (5 bases). This CDR3 has 12 residues. The V end was cut by 7 bases, the J end by 3 bases, with 10 bases between. The V gene's germline CDR1 is SGHDT and CDR2 YYEEEE. CDR3 loop: CASGQRYTEAFF. The DNA for the CDR3 is TGTGCCAGCGGACAAAGATACACTGAAGCTTTCTTT.

This clone was recorded once. J is TRBJ2-1 and V is TRBV6-6, with 8 bases fitting TRBD1. CDR3 length: 15 residues. Germline CDR1 MNHNY, CDR2 SVGAGI (reference sequence). The V segment lost 6 bases and the J segment 9 bases; nucleotides outside the gene matches: 13. The CDR3 reads CASRARGQGFGEQFF. Here the CDR3 DNA reads TGTGCCAGCAGGGCCCGAGGACAGGGCTTCGGTGAGCAGTTCTTC.

This clone was counted only a few times. This chain uses TRBV9 with TRBJ1-5, with 8 bases identical to TRBD1. The CDR3 totals 13 residues. Germline CDR1 SGDLS, CDR2 YYNGEE. V was pared by 3 bases and J by 5 bases, with 1 base of the junction left unmatched. The CDR3 sequence: CASSETGDQPQHF. CDR3 DNA: TGTGCCAGCAGCGAGACAGGGGATCAGCCCCAGCATTTT.

The chain couples TRBV11-3 to TRBJ2-3, with D unclear. V lost 1 base, J lost 2 bases, and 4 bases lay in between. Germline V gene data show CDR1 as SGHNT and CDR2 as YENEEA. The CDR3 extends over 13 amino acids. CDR3 DNA: TGTGCCAGCAGCTTAGCCTTCACAGATACGCAGTATTTT. It translates to CASSLAFTDTQYF.

The CDR3 loop is CASRLEGNQPQHF. Written as DNA, the CDR3 is TGTGCCAGTAGGTTGGAGGGAAATCAGCCCCAGCATTTT. The chain employs TRBV19 and TRBJ1-5; D is undetermined. Germline V lookup: CDR1 LNHDA, CDR2 SQIVND (reference sequence). The CDR3 loop spans 13 amino acids. Trimming shortened V by 6 bases and J by 4 bases, and 10 bases separated the two germline ends.

The V call is TRBV5-6, the J call TRBJ1-5; tentatively, D is TRBD1 (5 bases). CDR1 is SGHDT, CDR2 YYEEEE, per germline. The length of the CDR3 is 15 residues. V lost 0 bases, J lost 5 bases, and 12 bases lay in between. CDR3 nucleotide sequence: TGTGCCAGCAGCTTGGGCGCAGGGATGGATCAGCCCCAGCATTTT. Its protein product is CASSLGAGMDQPQHF.

The chain uses TRBV28 and TRBJ2-7; tentative D call: TRBD1 (5 bases). Germline V gives CDR1 MDHEN, CDR2 SYDVKM. The CDR3 covers 12 residues. Trimming removed 3 bases from V and 4 bases from J, with 7 bases in between. The CDR3 here is CASSFQGYEQYF. In DNA, the CDR3 is TGTGCCAGCAGTTTCCAGGGTTACGAGCAGTACTTC.

This sequence joins TRBV5-6 and TRBJ2-2; TRBD1 matches 9 bases. This CDR3 is 15 amino acids long. The trim removed 4 bases at V and 6 bases at J, leaving 7 bases unmatched. Germline lookup yields CDR1 SGHDT and CDR2 YYEEEE. The DNA of the CDR3 is TGTGCCAGCAGCCCGGGACAGGGCAAACCCGGGGAGCTGTTTTTT. It translates to CASSPGQGKPGELFF. Supplemented by reference TRBV5-6 and TRBJ2-2, the full variable domain reads DAGVTQSPTHLIKTRGQQVTLRCSPKSGHDTVSWYQQALGQGPQFIFQYYEEEERQRGNFPDRFSGHQFPNYSSELNVNALLLGDSALYLCASSPGQGKPGELFFGEGSRLTVL.

Worth noting for this clone: Other DNA sequences in the same sample also yield this CDR3. This chain connects TRBV27 to TRBJ2-3; 10 bases agree with TRBD2. CDR1 and CDR2 (germline): MNHEY, SMNVEV (reference sequence). This CDR3 is 15 amino acids long. V was pared by 5 bases and J by 1 base, with 3 bases of the junction left unmatched. CDR3 residues: CASSLLAGGTDTQYF. CDR3 DNA: TGTGCCAGCAGTCTCCTAGCGGGAGGCACAGATACGCAGTATTTT.

V gene TRBV7-9 combines with J gene TRBJ2-3, with 14 bases fitting TRBD2. Trimming removed 1 base from V and 5 bases from J; junction bases left unmatched: 11. CDR1 and CDR2 (germline): SEHNR, FQNEAQ (reference sequence). The CDR3 totals 19 residues. CDR3 nucleotides: TGTGCCAGCAGCTTAGGACTAGCGGGAGGGCCGCGGGTAGGAGATACGCAGTATTTT. Its protein is CASSLGLAGGPRVGDTQYF.

This chain links TRBV5-1 with TRBJ1-3; D remains unclear. CDR1 SGHRS and CDR2 YFSETQ come from the germline V gene. V lost 2 bases to trimming and J lost 0 bases, with 6 bases between them. This CDR3 comprises 14 residues. CDR3 region: CASSLAGSGNTIYF. The CDR3 nucleotides read TGCGCCAGCAGCTTAGCAGGCTCTGGAAACACCATATATTTT.

The chain has TRBV4-3 and TRBJ2-1; TRBD2 aligns across 8 bases. Trimming took 4 bases from V and 9 from J; bases not matched to a gene: 17. Germline V gene sequence: CDR1 LGHNA, CDR2 YSLEER. The CDR3 consists of 17 residues. This CDR3 is CASSLRGGSGNPLEQFF. The CDR3, as DNA: TGCGCCAGCAGCCTACGGGGGGGTAGCGGGAACCCCCTTGAGCAGTTCTTC.

The J gene is TRBJ1-5, the V gene TRBV4-1, with unresolved D. The V end lost 4 bases, the J end lost 8 bases, and 18 bases lay between the germline ends. The length of the CDR3 is 15 residues. Germline V gene sequence: CDR1 MGHRA, CDR2 YSYEKL. CDR3 residues: CASSPEGRVEEPQHF. CDR3 sequence (DNA): TGCGCCAGCAGCCCGGAGGGTCGGGTTGAAGAGCCCCAGCATTTT.

The chain combines TRBV9 with TRBJ1-3, with D tentatively TRBD1 (5 bases). The CDR3 consists of 15 residues. V was clipped by 5 bases and J by 0 bases, with 12 bases between them. The germline gives CDR1 SGDLS, CDR2 YYNGEE. DNA for the CDR3: TGTGCCAGCAGTTCCGGGACTCTCTCTGGAAACACCATATATTTT. Amino acids: CASSSGTLSGNTIYF.